This TCR beta chain derives from a study of molecular identifiers for immune sequencing clone quantification. The ends lost 5 bases at V and 2 bases at J; junction bases unmatched: 4. Germline CDR1 and CDR2: SGHVS and FQNEAQ. CDR3 size: 15 residues. Of note for this clonotype: Antigen: not known. One base away lies a much larger clone, so this may be a sequencing read error.

Study-level points and caveats: Clone sizes that are highly expanded could be underestimated when identical TCR molecules share a barcode. Spiked Jurkat TCR RNA equivalent to one cell was reportedly detectable in one million naive cells.

TCRdb reanalysed the PCR reads using MiXCR and keeps one entry per CDR3 protein. There are 65,000 to 70,000 distinct CDR3 sequences in the sample; about a sixth occur only once, and around 1.5% lies in the top ten. The sequencing input was naive CD8+ T cells from blood, with Jurkat cell RNA spiked in. Subset here: FACS-sorted CD8+CD4-CCR7+CD45RA+ naive T cells. The sequence came from a human donor in good health. Some libraries in this study had Jurkat cell RNA spiked in. The chain has TRBV7-8 and TRBJ2-7, with 12 positions matching TRBD2. CDR3 protein: CASSPTSGSPYEQYF. In DNA, the CDR3 is TGTGCCAGCAGCCCGACTAGCGGGAGCCCCTACGAGCAGTACTTC.